One sample yielded the 27 T cell receptor beta chains listed below, sequenced in a study of cytomegalovirus exposure and HLA in healthy donors. 13 Jbeta primers and 60 Vbeta primers were used for the PCR. Sequenced by immunoSEQ multiplex PCR; TCRdb stores in-frame clones only, minus some. The sample yields about 120,000 clones, more than 75% seen once. The specimen was PBMCs. Receptors were obtained from a woman in her thirties or forties in good health and CMV-seropositive.

V gene TRBV5-5 combines with J gene TRBJ2-2; 9 bases fit TRBD2. The germline CDR1 and CDR2 sequences are SGHKS and YYEKEE (reference sequence). The J segment lost 4 bases and the V segment lost 2 bases, leaving 3 bases of the junction unmatched. The CDR3 spans 15 residues. CDR3 region: CASSFGGGATGELFF. The CDR3 nucleotides read TGTGCCAGCAGCTTTGGCGGGGGGGCCACCGGGGAGCTGTTTTTT.

The rearrangement uses TRBV7-7 and TRBJ2-1; TRBD1 is a possible D gene (6 bases). Germline V lookup: CDR1 SSHAT, CDR2 FNYEAQ (reference sequence). The ends were cut back, 5 bases at V and 6 bases at J, with 17 bases in the middle. The CDR3 runs to 15 residues. The CDR3, as DNA: TGTGCCAGCAGCCCGACAGGCCTCGGGGCCAATGAGCAGTTCTTC. This encodes CASSPTGLGANEQFF. The complete variable domain, with remaining parts taken from reference TRBV7-7 and TRBJ2-1, reads GAGVSQSPRYKVTKRGQDVTLRCDPISSHATLYWYQQALGQGPEFLTYFNYEAQPDKSGLPSDRFSAERPEGSISTLTIQRTEQRDSAMYRCASSPTGLGANEQFFGPGTRLTVL.

This clone was observed a few times. This chain links TRBV2 with TRBJ2-7, with D uncertain. V shed 4 bases and J shed 1 base, with 14 bases lying between them. CDR1 is SNHLY, CDR2 FYNNEI, per germline. The CDR3 covers 15 residues. CDR3 region: CASSGRGRSSYEQYF. DNA of the CDR3: TGTGCCAGCAGTGGACGAGGCCGCAGTTCCTACGAGCAGTACTTC.

The gene calls are TRBV6-5 and TRBJ1-2, with 7 bases fitting TRBD1. Per germline, CDR1 MNHEY and CDR2 SVGAGI. There are 14 residues in the CDR3. V was pared by 6 bases and J by 1 base, with 5 bases of the junction left unmatched. The CDR3 loop is CASSRTGVNYGYTF. CDR3 bases: TGTGCCAGCAGCAGGACAGGAGTTAACTATGGCTACACCTTC.

V is TRBV7-3 and J is TRBJ2-6; D ambiguous. Per the germline V gene, CDR1 is SGHTA and CDR2 is FQGTGA. This CDR3 spans 15 amino acids. V was clipped by 5 bases and J by 0 bases, with 8 bases between them. The CDR3 DNA is TGTGCCAGCAGCCAGCAGGCCTCTGGGGCCAACGTCCTGACTTTC. Its protein is CASSQQASGANVLTF. Combining the CDR3 with reference TRBV7-3 and TRBJ2-6 gives the whole variable domain GAGVSQTPSNKVTEKGKYVELRCDPISGHTALYWYRQSLGQGPEFLIYFQGTGAADDSGLPNDRFFAVRPEGSVSTLKIQRTERGDSAVYLCASSQQASGANVLTFGAGSRLTVL.

The V and J genes are TRBV5-4 and TRBJ2-7; D may be TRBD1 (6 bases). V shed 5 bases and J shed 2 bases, with 14 bases lying between them. CDR1 is SGHNT and CDR2 is YYREEE in the germline V gene (reference sequence). This CDR3 region has 14 residues. The CDR3 loop is CASSDKQGTYEQYF. The DNA for the CDR3 is TGTGCCAGCAGTGACAAACAGGGTACCTACGAGCAGTACTTC.

The J gene is TRBJ2-7, the V gene TRBV2; 9 nucleotides line up with TRBD1. The CDR3 runs 14 residues. Unmatched junction bases numbered 6, after V lost 7 bases and J lost 2 bases. Germline V gene sequence: CDR1 SNHLY, CDR2 FYNNEI. The CDR3 DNA sequence: TGTGCCAGCATCGAAGGGACAGGGACCTACGAGCAGTACTTC. The encoded protein is CASIEGTGTYEQYF.

The J gene is TRBJ1-6, the V gene TRBV2; TRBD1 is a possible D gene (5 bases). V lost 0 bases and J lost 8, with 11 bases in between. CDR1 SNHLY and CDR2 FYNNEI come from the germline V gene. The CDR3 spans 15 residues. The CDR3 region has the DNA TGTGCCAGCAGTGAAGCACCCAGGGTACATTCACCCCTCCACTTT. This gives the protein CASSEAPRVHSPLHF.

The V and J genes are TRBV30 and TRBJ2-5, with 9 bases aligning to TRBD1. The CDR3 is 11 residues long. Losses at the gene ends were 5 bases for V and 6 bases for J; bases not matched to a gene: 1. CDR1 and CDR2 from the germline V gene are GTSNPN and SVGIG (reference sequence). This CDR3 is CAWGQGKTQYF. Here the CDR3 DNA reads TGTGCCTGGGGACAGGGGAAGACCCAGTACTTC.

This chain links TRBV10-3 with TRBJ2-1; the D is unclear. Trimming removed 5 bases at V and 5 bases at J, with 4 bases between. CDR3 length: 11 amino acids. The V gene's germline CDR1 is ENHRY and CDR2 SYGVKD. The CDR3 DNA is TGTGCCATCAGTCGGGACAATGAGCAGTTCTTC. As protein: CAISRDNEQFF.

This clone was counted a single time. The CDR3 here is CASRSEPQDYGYTF. In nucleotides, the CDR3 is TGTGCCAGCAGGTCGGAACCTCAGGACTATGGCTACACCTTC. The chain joins TRBV2 to TRBJ1-2; D not resolved. Deletions cut 6 bases from V and 3 bases from J, with 14 bases between. This CDR3 has 14 residues. The V gene's germline CDR1 is SNHLY and CDR2 FYNNEI.

The rearrangement links TRBV7-8 to TRBJ1-3; D is unclear. The length of the CDR3 is 15 residues. V lost 1 base, J lost 4 bases, and 11 bases lay in between. The germline V gene has CDR1 SGHVS and CDR2 FQNEAQ. The CDR3 reads CASSLVPFGGNTIYF. Written as DNA, the CDR3 is TGTGCCAGCAGCTTAGTGCCATTCGGGGGAAACACCATATATTTT.

This clone is a singleton in its sample. J is TRBJ1-5 and V is TRBV7-9; D might be TRBD1 (5 bases). The CDR3 is 13 amino acids. In germline, CDR1 is SEHNR, CDR2 FQNEAQ (reference sequence). V was pared by 0 bases and J by 7 bases, with 7 bases between. The CDR3 bases are TGTGCCAGCAGCTTAGCGGGGCACCAGCCCCAGCATTTT. Its protein product is CASSLAGHQPQHF.

In its sample, this clone was seen once. The rearrangement joins TRBV5-1 to TRBJ1-2; D not resolved. CDR3 size: 15 residues. Germline V CDR1 and CDR2: SGHRS, YFSETQ. V lost 4 bases, J lost 7 bases, and 20 bases lay in between. The CDR3 sequence: CASSPGGPGRAGYTF. CDR3 DNA sequence: TGCGCCAGCAGCCCCGGAGGACCTGGAAGGGCTGGCTACACCTTC.

The V call is TRBV10-3, the J call TRBJ1-4, with TRBD1 matching over 7 bases. This CDR3 is built from 15 residues. V trimming: 3 bases; J trimming: 6 bases; junction bases outside the gene matches: 7. CDR1 and CDR2 from the germline V gene are ENHRY and SYGVKD. The CDR3 DNA sequence: TGTGCCATCAGTGATAAAGGGGGCAAGGATGAAAAACTGTTTTTT. It codes for CAISDKGGKDEKLFF.

This chain links TRBV7-2 with TRBJ2-3, with TRBD2 matching 13 bases. This CDR3 comprises 15 residues. The germline CDR1 and CDR2 sequences are SGHTA and FQGNSA. The J segment lost 0 bases and the V segment lost 8 bases, leaving 2 bases of the junction unmatched. The CDR3 DNA reads as TGTGCCAGCGAACTAGCGGGGGGGAGCACAGATACGCAGTATTTT. This sequence encodes CASELAGGSTDTQYF.

V usage is TRBV6-1 and J usage is TRBJ2-3, with TRBD2 identical over 8 bases. V trimming: 10 bases; J trimming: 2 bases; junction bases outside the gene matches: 8. Germline values: CDR1 MNHNS, CDR2 SASEGT. The CDR3 consists of 14 residues. The CDR3 DNA is TGTGCCATCCTACGGGGGGGGTTCACAGATACGCAGTATTTT. Its translation: CAILRGGFTDTQYF.

The V gene is TRBV6-1, the J gene TRBJ1-2, with 9 bases identical to TRBD1. The J segment lost 5 bases and the V segment lost 6 bases, leaving 7 bases of the junction unmatched. The CDR3 is 14 amino acids. Germline V gene lookup returns CDR1 MNHNS and CDR2 SASEGT. CDR3 in DNA: TGTGCCAGCAGATCCGGGACAGGGAAGTATGGCTACACCTTC. Amino acid sequence: CASRSGTGKYGYTF.

The rearrangement links TRBV6-1 to TRBJ1-1, with D possibly being TRBD1 (5 bases). V lost 4 bases to trimming and J lost 0 bases, with 15 bases between them. The CDR3 covers 16 residues. Germline CDR1 is MNHNS and CDR2 is SASEGT. In DNA form, the CDR3 reads TGTGCCAGCAGTGCCCCAGGGTTCGCCTTGAACACTGAAGCTTTCTTT. Its protein is CASSAPGFALNTEAFF.

The J gene is TRBJ2-5, the V gene TRBV5-4; 9 bases match TRBD1. Germline loops: CDR1 SGHNT, CDR2 YYREEE (reference sequence). Trimming at V came to 4 bases and at J to 5 bases, leaving 9 bases not matched to a gene. The length of the CDR3 is 15 residues. The CDR3 sequence: CASSPGTGQGETQYF. CDR3 nucleotides: TGTGCCAGCAGCCCGGGGACAGGGCAGGGGGAGACCCAGTACTTC.

V and J are TRBV7-9 and TRBJ1-4, with D unresolved. CDR1 SEHNR and CDR2 FQNEAQ come from the germline V gene (reference sequence). Trimming cost V 5 bases and J 3 bases, with 13 bases left between them. The length of the CDR3 is 15 residues. The CDR3 region has the DNA TGTGCCAGCAGCCCAGGACTCGAAGCTAATGAAAAACTGTTTTTT. The encoded protein is CASSPGLEANEKLFF.

In regard to this clone: A junction boundary mismatches the germline segment, possibly from a read error. The chain joins TRBV5-1 to TRBJ2-5, with 7 bases fitting TRBD2. This CDR3 contains 12 residues. Looked up from germline, CDR1 is SGHRS and CDR2 is YFSETQ. CDR3 sequence (DNA): TGCGCCAGCAGACATAGCGGGTTCCCTCTACACTTC. Its translation: CASRHSGFPLHF.

V is TRBV5-1 and J is TRBJ1-6; TRBD1 agrees at 9 bases. The germline CDR1 and CDR2 sequences are SGHRS and YFSETQ. The junction had 12 bases not matched to a gene; V was cut back by 4 bases and J by 1 base. CDR3 length: 19 amino acids. The CDR3 loop reads CASSTGVGQGVSYNSPLHF. CDR3 in DNA: TGCGCCAGCAGCACCGGGGTGGGACAGGGAGTTTCCTATAATTCACCCCTCCACTTT.

This clone has a handful of counts. This chain links TRBV13 with TRBJ2-7; 12 bases are shared with TRBD1. The CDR3 loop spans 14 amino acids. Germline trimming cut 0 bases from V and 12 bases from J; bases unmatched to any gene: 6. Per germline, CDR1 PRHDT and CDR2 FYEKMQ (reference sequence). The CDR3 DNA sequence: TGTGCCAGCAGCTTAGGGGGACAGGGGGCGATGATGTACTTC. Translated, it gives CASSLGGQGAMMYF. Supplemented by reference TRBV13 and TRBJ2-7, the full variable domain reads AAGVIQSPRHLIKEKRETATLKCYPIPRHDTVYWYQQGPGQDPQFLISFYEKMQSDKGSIPDRFSAQQFSDYHSELNMSSLELGDSALYFCASSLGGQGAMMYFGPGTRLTVT.

V gene TRBV30 combines with J gene TRBJ2-7, with 8 bases that match TRBD2. Looked up from germline, CDR1 is GTSNPN and CDR2 is SVGIG (reference sequence). V lost 5 bases, J lost 6 bases, and 3 bases stayed unmatched. The CDR3 runs 11 residues. CDR3 sequence (DNA): TGTGCCTGGGGGACTAGTCCCGAGCAGTACTTC. Protein product: CAWGTSPEQYF.

V usage is TRBV18 and J usage is TRBJ1-4; possible D gene TRBD1, 5 bases. The CDR3 is made up of 14 amino acids. Trimming cost V 3 bases and J 5 bases, with 10 bases left between them. Germline V gives CDR1 KGHSH, CDR2 LQKENI. In nucleotides, the CDR3 is TGTGCCAGCTCACCGGGGCGAACGAATGAAAAACTGTTTTTT. This encodes CASSPGRTNEKLFF. Using reference TRBV18 and TRBJ1-4 for the parts outside the CDR3, the full variable domain is NAGVMQNPRHLVRRRGQEARLRCSPMKGHSHVYWYRQLPEEGLKFMVYLQKENIIDESGMPKERFSAEFPKEGPSILRIQQVVRGDSAAYFCASSPGRTNEKLFFGSGTQLSVL.

This clone appeared a single time. The chain is built from TRBV30 and TRBJ1-2; no firm D call. The CDR3 contains 11 residues. The germline gives CDR1 GTSNPN, CDR2 SVGIG (reference sequence). Trimming stripped 5 bases from V and 4 bases from J, with 8 bases between. This chain's CDR3 is CAWGRLYGYTF. The CDR3 coding sequence is TGTGCCTGGGGCAGACTCTATGGCTACACCTTC. Combining the CDR3 with reference TRBV30 and TRBJ1-2 gives the whole variable domain SQTIHQWPATLVQPVGSPLSLECTVEGTSNPNLYWYRQAAGRGLQLLFYSVGIGQISSEVPQNLSASRPQDRQFILSSKKLLLSDSGFYLCAWGRLYGYTFGSGTRLTVV.